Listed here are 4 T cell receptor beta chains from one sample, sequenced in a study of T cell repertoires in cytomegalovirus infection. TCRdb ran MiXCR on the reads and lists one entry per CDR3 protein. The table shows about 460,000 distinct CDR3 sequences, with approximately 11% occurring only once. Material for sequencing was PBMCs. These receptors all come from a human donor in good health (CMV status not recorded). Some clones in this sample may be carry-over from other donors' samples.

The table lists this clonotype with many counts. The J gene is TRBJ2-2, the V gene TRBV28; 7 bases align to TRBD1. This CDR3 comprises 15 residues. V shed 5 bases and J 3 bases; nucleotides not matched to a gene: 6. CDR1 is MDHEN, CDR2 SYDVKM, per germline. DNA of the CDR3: TGTGCCAGCAGTATAGGGGGCTCGGACACCGGGGAGCTGTTTTTT. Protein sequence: CASSIGGSDTGELFF.

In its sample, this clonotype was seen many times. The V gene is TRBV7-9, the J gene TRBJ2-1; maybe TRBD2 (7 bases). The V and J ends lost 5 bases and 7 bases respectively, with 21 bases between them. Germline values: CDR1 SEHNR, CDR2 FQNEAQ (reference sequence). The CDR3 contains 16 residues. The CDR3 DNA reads TGTGCCAGCAGCCGAGGAGGGGGGGGGCCTGGAAATGAGCAGTTCTTC. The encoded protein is CASSRGGGGPGNEQFF.

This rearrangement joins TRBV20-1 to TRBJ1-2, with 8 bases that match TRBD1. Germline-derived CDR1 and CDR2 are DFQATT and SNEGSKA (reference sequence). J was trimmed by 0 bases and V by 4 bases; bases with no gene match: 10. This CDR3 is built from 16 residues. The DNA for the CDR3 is TGCAGTGCTACAGGACAGGGCCTGTCAGCTAACTATGGCTACACCTTC. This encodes CSATGQGLSANYGYTF.

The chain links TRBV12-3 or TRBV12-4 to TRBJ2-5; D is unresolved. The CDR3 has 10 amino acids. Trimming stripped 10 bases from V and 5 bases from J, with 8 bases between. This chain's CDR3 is CAIDGETQYF. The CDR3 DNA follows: TGTGCCATCGACGGGGAGACCCAGTACTTC.